The 26 T cell receptor beta chains reported below all come from one sample, sequenced in a study of cytomegalovirus exposure and HLA in healthy donors. Sequenced by immunoSEQ multiplex PCR; TCRdb stores in-frame clones only, minus some. The sample has 190,000 or so clones, approximately 83% seen once. Sequenced: PBMCs. The source of these receptors is a young woman in good health and CMV-seropositive.

The chain links TRBV7-2 to TRBJ2-7; D is unclear. Germline V gene sequence: CDR1 SGHTA, CDR2 FQGNSA. Trimming took off 3 bases at V and 5 bases at J, with 5 bases between the two ends. The CDR3 consists of 11 residues. In DNA form, the CDR3 reads TGTGCCAGCAGCTTTCTCCACGAGCAGTACTTC. Translated: CASSFLHEQYF. Supplemented by reference TRBV7-2 and TRBJ2-7, the full variable domain reads GAGVSQSPSNKVTEKGKDVELRCDPISGHTALYWYRQSLGQGLEFLIYFQGNSAPDKSGLPSDRFSAERTGGSVSTLTIQRTQQEDSAVYLCASSFLHEQYFGPGTRLTVT.

The CDR3 reads CAISESNSGNTIYF. The CDR3 bases are TGTGCCATCAGTGAGAGCAACTCTGGAAACACCATATATTTT. The J gene is TRBJ1-3, the V gene TRBV10-3; D is uncertain. The V and J ends lost 2 bases and 0 bases respectively, with 5 bases between them. This CDR3 has 14 amino acids. Germline CDR1 and CDR2: ENHRY and SYGVKD.

The chain employs TRBV14 and TRBJ2-7; D gene ambiguous. The CDR3 runs 12 residues. V lost 0 bases to trimming and J lost 9 bases, with 9 bases between them. Germline V lookup: CDR1 SGHDN, CDR2 FVKESK. CDR3 in DNA: TGTGCCAGCAGCCAAGAGGGCTTGAGGCAGTACTTC. Translated: CASSQEGLRQYF.

V is TRBV11-2 and J is TRBJ1-6; no firm D call. CDR1 is SGHAT and CDR2 is FQNNGV in the germline V gene. CDR3 length: 15 residues. The V end lost 1 base, the J end lost 5 bases, and 9 bases lay between the germline ends. The CDR3 DNA reads as TGTGCCAGCAGCTTAGGTCCAACAAATAATTCACCCCTCCACTTT. Amino acid sequence: CASSLGPTNNSPLHF.

The genes are TRBV18 and TRBJ1-2; a weak D match, TRBD1 (5 bases). CDR1 is KGHSH and CDR2 is LQKENI in the germline V gene. The CDR3 loop spans 17 amino acids. V gave up 4 bases and J gave up 1 base, with 19 bases separating them. The CDR3 sequence is CASSLPGLGPFNYGYTF. CDR3 DNA: TGTGCCAGCTCACTCCCGGGACTCGGACCCTTTAACTATGGCTACACCTTC.

The CDR3 nucleotides are TGTGCCAGCAGGGAAAGGTGGCAGGGGGGCACAGATACGCAGTATTTT. It is translated as CASRERWQGGTDTQYF. V gene TRBV6-1 combines with J gene TRBJ2-3, with TRBD1 identical over 7 bases. The CDR3 length is 16 residues. Germline assignment: CDR1 MNHNS and CDR2 SASEGT. After removal of 6 bases from V and 1 base from J, the junction contained 10 bases not matched to a gene.

Concerning this clone: This may come from a read error, since a much larger clone is one base off. This sample also contains other DNA sequences that code for the same CDR3. The V gene is TRBV7-2, the J gene TRBJ2-3, with no clear D. The CDR3 spans 14 residues. CDR1 and CDR2 (germline): SGHTA, FQGNSA. Trimming pared 3 bases from V and 1 base from J, leaving 8 bases between. The CDR3 loop is CASSFPYRTDTQYF. The CDR3 region has the DNA TGTGCCAGCAGCTTCCCCTATCGCACAGATACGCAGTATTTT.

The V gene is TRBV5-1, the J gene TRBJ1-2, with no clear D. This CDR3 is built from 15 residues. Trimming took 4 bases from V and 0 from J, leaving 13 bases between them. Germline lookup yields CDR1 SGHRS and CDR2 YFSETQ. In nucleotides, the CDR3 is TGCGCCAGCAGCCCCACCTCCCACACTAACTATGGCTACACCTTC. Protein product: CASSPTSHTNYGYTF.

The rearrangement joins TRBV6-6 to TRBJ2-3, with TRBD1 matching over 7 bases. This CDR3 contains 14 residues. Germline V gene sequence: CDR1 MNHNY, CDR2 SVGAGI (reference sequence). The V segment lost 0 bases and the J segment 6 bases; nucleotides outside the gene matches: 3. The CDR3 protein is CASSYSKGADTQYF. CDR3 in DNA: TGTGCCAGCAGTTACTCGAAGGGGGCTGATACGCAGTATTTT.

This rearrangement joins TRBV18 to TRBJ1-2, with 8 bases lining up with TRBD1. V trimming: 3 bases; J trimming: 5 bases; junction bases outside the gene matches: 5. The CDR3 loop spans 14 amino acids. Per the germline V gene, CDR1 is KGHSH and CDR2 is LQKENI. The CDR3, as DNA: TGTGCCAGCTCACCCTCGACAGGGGAATATGGCTACACCTTC. It is translated as CASSPSTGEYGYTF.

V and J are TRBV9 and TRBJ2-5; 8 nucleotides line up with TRBD2. This CDR3 region has 15 residues. J was trimmed by 5 bases and V by 6 bases; bases with no gene match: 12. Germline V gene data show CDR1 as SGDLS and CDR2 as YYNGEE. The CDR3 is CASTPPGGGPETQYF. CDR3 nucleotides: TGTGCCAGCACCCCTCCCGGGGGGGGGCCGGAGACCCAGTACTTC.

The V call is TRBV27, the J call TRBJ1-2; 10 nucleotides align to TRBD1. There are 14 residues in the CDR3. Germline values: CDR1 MNHEY, CDR2 SMNVEV (reference sequence). Germline trimming cut 6 bases from V and 4 bases from J; bases unmatched to any gene: 5. The CDR3 loop reads CASSPGTGAYGYTF. Written as DNA, the CDR3 is TGTGCCAGCAGCCCCGGGACAGGGGCCTATGGCTACACCTTC.

The rearrangement uses TRBV7-3 and TRBJ2-1; D may be TRBD1 (6 bases). V was pared by 2 bases and J by 9 bases, with 14 bases between. CDR3 length: 14 amino acids. CDR1 is SGHTA, CDR2 FQGTGA, per germline. CDR3 region: CASSLYLGAGEQFF. The DNA for the CDR3 is TGTGCCAGCAGCTTATATTTGGGGGCGGGTGAGCAGTTCTTC.

This clone was picked up a small number of times. CDR3 in DNA: TGTGCCAGCAGTTACCCCCACACAGATACGCAGTATTTT. Its translation: CASSYPHTDTQYF. The gene calls are TRBV6-5 and TRBJ2-3, with D unclear. Trimming cost V 2 bases and J 2 bases, with 5 bases left between them. The CDR3 spans 13 residues. Germline loops: CDR1 MNHEY, CDR2 SVGAGI.

The chain uses TRBV28 and TRBJ2-7, with D possibly matching TRBD1 (6 bases). V lost 4 bases and J lost 2, with 15 bases in between. The germline V gene encodes CDR1 MDHEN and CDR2 SYDVKM. The CDR3 runs to 15 residues. The CDR3 reads CASSSPRGSAYEQYF. In DNA, the CDR3 is TGTGCCAGCAGTTCACCCAGGGGAAGCGCCTACGAGCAGTACTTC.

The J gene is TRBJ1-5, the V gene TRBV6-1; D gene unclear. V lost 1 base and J lost 11, with 18 bases in between. Germline lookup yields CDR1 MNHNS and CDR2 SASEGT. This CDR3 is built from 15 residues. This CDR3 is CASSEEGFGRVAQHF. CDR3 in DNA: TGTGCCAGCAGTGAAGAAGGATTTGGTCGGGTTGCCCAGCATTTT.

The V call is TRBV6-5, the J call TRBJ1-1, with D tentatively TRBD1 (5 bases). Germline V gene data show CDR1 as MNHEY and CDR2 as SVGAGI. This CDR3 has 14 amino acids. Trimming removed 7 bases from V and 8 bases from J, with 20 bases in between. This chain's CDR3 is CASISSFRGSEAFF. CDR3 bases: TGTGCCAGCATCAGTTCATTTAGGGGATCCGAAGCTTTCTTT.

DNA of the CDR3: TGTGCCAGCAGCTTCGGAGCGGGGGGGCCTCGGAATGAGCAGTTCTTC. Encoded protein: CASSFGAGGPRNEQFF. The gene calls are TRBV7-2 and TRBJ2-1, with 10 bases identical to TRBD2. The CDR3 has 16 residues. With V trimmed by 3 bases and J by 7 bases, 9 bases remained unmatched. Germline CDR1 reads SGHTA; CDR2 reads FQGNSA.

The rearrangement joins TRBV15 to TRBJ2-3; 7 bases are shared with TRBD2. Germline CDR1 reads LNHNV; CDR2 reads YYDKDF (reference sequence). After removal of 0 bases from V and 1 base from J, the junction contained 4 bases not matched to a gene. The CDR3 extends over 16 amino acids. The CDR3 region is CATSRDGRGGTDTQYF. The CDR3, as DNA: TGTGCCACCAGCAGAGATGGCCGGGGGGGCACAGATACGCAGTATTTT.

The gene calls are TRBV5-8 and TRBJ2-3, with TRBD2 matching over 9 bases. The CDR3 extends over 16 amino acids. The junction had 8 bases not matched to a gene; V was cut back by 0 bases and J by 6 bases. Looked up from germline, CDR1 is SGHTS and CDR2 is YDEGEE. The CDR3 nucleotides read TGTGCCAGCAGCTTGGCCGCGGGGGGGCCGGCGGATACGCAGTATTTT. Encoded protein: CASSLAAGGPADTQYF.

The chain couples TRBV2 to TRBJ1-1, with 7 bases matching TRBD1. Unmatched junction bases numbered 3, after V lost 7 bases and J lost 4 bases. The CDR3 runs 12 residues. CDR1 and CDR2 from the germline V gene are SNHLY and FYNNEI. CDR3 DNA: TGTGCCAGCATGGCAGGGGGCACTGAAGCTTTCTTT. Protein: CASMAGGTEAFF.

This sequence joins TRBV6-1 and TRBJ1-2; D uncertain. Germline CDR1 is MNHNS and CDR2 is SASEGT. The V end was cut by 4 bases, the J end by 3 bases, with 12 bases between. The CDR3 contains 14 residues. The CDR3, as DNA: TGTGCCAGCAGTGCCCCGGGTCGAGACTATGGCTACACCTTC. Translated: CASSAPGRDYGYTF.

J is TRBJ1-3 and V is TRBV9; D unresolved. CDR1 is SGDLS, CDR2 YYNGEE, per germline. V dropped 4 bases and J dropped 6 bases, with 14 bases sitting between them. This CDR3 is built from 14 residues. The CDR3 DNA is TGTGCCAGCAGCCCGGGATTATATGAAAACACCATATATTTT. The encoded protein is CASSPGLYENTIYF.

The V call is TRBV19, the J call TRBJ1-1, with TRBD1 matching over 8 bases. Germline CDR1 LNHDA, CDR2 SQIVND (reference sequence). CDR3 length: 16 residues. V was pared by 9 bases and J by 3 bases, with 15 bases of the junction left unmatched. The CDR3 sequence: CARTSGGKFRDTEAFF. Written as DNA, the CDR3 is TGTGCCAGAACTTCAGGGGGCAAATTCAGAGACACTGAAGCTTTCTTT.

The DNA for the CDR3 is TGCGCCAGCAGCCACAAAGCGGCTAGCGGGCCGGAGATGGTGGATACGCAGTATTTT. Amino acids: CASSHKAASGPEMVDTQYF. The chain joins TRBV4-3 to TRBJ2-3; 8 bases align to TRBD2. Germline lookup yields CDR1 LGHNA and CDR2 YSLEER. V gave up 3 bases and J gave up 6 bases; unmatched junction bases: 20. CDR3 length: 19 amino acids.

The chain recombines TRBV5-4 with TRBJ1-1, with D unresolved. Between the trimmed V and J ends, which lost 1 base and 6 bases, there was a span of 10 bases. The germline V gene has CDR1 SGHNT and CDR2 YYREEE (reference sequence). There are 13 residues in the CDR3. The CDR3 DNA reads as TGTGCCAGCAGCTTGCGTCACTCCGCTGAAGCTTTCTTT. The encoded protein is CASSLRHSAEAFF.